This T cell receptor beta chain was recovered during a study of vaccination effects on CD4 cells after COVID-19. About the research overall: Samples gathered post-vaccine arrived a median of 72 days past the second dose. Broader study findings: Clones that were induced by infection or by vaccine showed marked contraction late after vaccination.

With the ViraFEST assay, the study expanded antigen-specific CD4+ T cells using viral peptide pools, then sequenced them. The culture ran for approximately 10 days, and then CD4+ T cells were isolated. Two-dose vaccination with either BNT162b2 or mRNA-1273 was given to the participants. The vaccine recipients had no prior SARS-CoV-2 infection, with negative nucleocapsid antibodies. Wells containing two million PBMC each were cultured with roughly 10 IU/ml IL-2 and around 10 ug/ml peptides. This clone came up a few times. Its antigen is undetermined. TCRdb's copy holds only in-frame clones and misses some; the assay was immunoSEQ multiplex PCR. There are approximately 26,000 clones in the sample; nearly 80% occur only once, and around 6.9% lies in the top ten. CDR3 size: 14 residues. In germline, CDR1 is SGHKS, CDR2 YYEKEE (reference sequence). The germline V and J ends were trimmed by 5 bases and 3 bases, with 11 bases remaining between them.

The source was CD4+ T cells from PBMCs cultured with SARS-CoV-2 spike peptides, collected after COVID-19 vaccination. This clonotype originated in a human donor who received a COVID-19 vaccine. Some clones in this sample may be carry-over from other donors' samples. The genes are TRBV5-5 and TRBJ2-2, with D perhaps matching TRBD1 (6 bases). The CDR3 nucleotides read TGTGCCAGCAGGACAGGTGCGGACACCGGGGAGCTGTTTTTT. This sequence encodes CASRTGADTGELFF.